The TCR beta chain under discussion was sequenced for a study of blood T cells in healthy people across ages. The second PCR ran roughly 7 to 12 cycles with a sample-barcoded 5' primer and J-beta primers. Researchers report that each sample yielded at least 2.5 million CDR3-containing paired-end reads. Via MiXCR, TCRdb re-called the 5' RACE reads, giving one row per CDR3 protein. This table has over 950,000 distinct CDR3 sequences, around 54% appearing once. Each donor was a healthy Caucasian individual from Russia, aged about 6 to 100. Extraction of total RNA produced a minimum of 6 micrograms from each sample. Trimming took 5 bases from V and 5 from J, leaving 9 bases between them. The CDR3 contains 11 residues. Germline CDR1 and CDR2: DFQATT and SNEGSKA (reference sequence).

The receptor was derived from a woman in her sixties in good health. The rearrangement uses TRBV20-1 and TRBJ2-5; D gene unclear. The sequencing input was blood. The CDR3 nucleotides read TGCAGTGCTTGGATGGTGGAGACCCAGTACTTC. Translation: CSAWMVETQYF.